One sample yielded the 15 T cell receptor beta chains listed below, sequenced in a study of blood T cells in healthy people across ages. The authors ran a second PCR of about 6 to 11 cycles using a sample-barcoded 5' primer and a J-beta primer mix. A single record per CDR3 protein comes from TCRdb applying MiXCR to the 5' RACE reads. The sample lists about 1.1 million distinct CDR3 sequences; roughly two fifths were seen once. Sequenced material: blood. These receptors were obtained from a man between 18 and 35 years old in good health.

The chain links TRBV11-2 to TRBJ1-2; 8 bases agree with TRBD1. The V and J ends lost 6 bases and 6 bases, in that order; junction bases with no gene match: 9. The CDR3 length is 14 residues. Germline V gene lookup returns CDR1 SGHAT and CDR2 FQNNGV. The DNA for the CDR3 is TGTGCCAGCAGTTGGCAGGGGGCTGATAATGGCTACACCTTC. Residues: CASSWQGADNGYTF. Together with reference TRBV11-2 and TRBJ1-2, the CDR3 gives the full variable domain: EAGVAQSPRYKIIEKRQSVAFWCNPISGHATLYWYQQILGQGPKLLIQFQNNGVVDDSQLPKDRFSAERLKGVDSTLKIQPAKLEDSAVYLCASSWQGADNGYTFGSGTRLTVV.

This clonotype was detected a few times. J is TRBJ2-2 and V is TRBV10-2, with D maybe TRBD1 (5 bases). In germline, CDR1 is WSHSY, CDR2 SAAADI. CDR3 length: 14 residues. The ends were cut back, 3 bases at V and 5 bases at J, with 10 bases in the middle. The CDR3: CASSDTGRTGELFF. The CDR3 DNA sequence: TGCGCCAGCAGTGATACAGGTAGAACCGGGGAGCTGTTTTTT.

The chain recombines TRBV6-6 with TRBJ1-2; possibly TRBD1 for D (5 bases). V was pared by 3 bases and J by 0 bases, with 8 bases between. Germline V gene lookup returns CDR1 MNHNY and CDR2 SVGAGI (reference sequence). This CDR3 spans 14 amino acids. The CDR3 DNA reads TGTGCCAGCAGTTATTGGACATCTAACTATGGCTACACCTTC. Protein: CASSYWTSNYGYTF.

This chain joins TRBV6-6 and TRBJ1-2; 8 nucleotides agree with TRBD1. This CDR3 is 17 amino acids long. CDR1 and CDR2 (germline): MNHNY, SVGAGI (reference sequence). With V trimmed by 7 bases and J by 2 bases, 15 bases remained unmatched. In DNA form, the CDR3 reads TGTGCCAGCACCGGACAGGGCCCCCAATTCAGAAACTATGGCTACACCTTC. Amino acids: CASTGQGPQFRNYGYTF.

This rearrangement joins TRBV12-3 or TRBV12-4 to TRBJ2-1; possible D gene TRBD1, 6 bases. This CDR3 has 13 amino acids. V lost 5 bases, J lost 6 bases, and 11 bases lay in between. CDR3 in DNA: TGTGCCAGCAGTACAGGGACGGGCAATGAGCAGTTCTTC. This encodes CASSTGTGNEQFF.

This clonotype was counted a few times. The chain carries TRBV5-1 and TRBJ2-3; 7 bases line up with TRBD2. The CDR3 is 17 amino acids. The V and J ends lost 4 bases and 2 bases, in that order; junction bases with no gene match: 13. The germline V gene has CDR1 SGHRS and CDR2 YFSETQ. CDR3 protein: CASSPRPSGQTTDTQYF. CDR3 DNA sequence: TGCGCCAGCAGCCCCCGGCCTAGCGGCCAGACCACAGATACGCAGTATTTT.

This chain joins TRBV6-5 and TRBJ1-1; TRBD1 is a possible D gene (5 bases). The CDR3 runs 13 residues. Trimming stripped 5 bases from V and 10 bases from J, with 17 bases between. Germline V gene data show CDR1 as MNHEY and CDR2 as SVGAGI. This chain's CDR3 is CASSRKRGSAAFF. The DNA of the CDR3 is TGTGCCAGCAGTAGAAAAAGGGGAAGTGCAGCTTTCTTT.

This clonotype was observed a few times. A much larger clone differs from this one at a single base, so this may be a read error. CDR3 amino acids: CVSSPRQGLYEQYF. In DNA form, the CDR3 reads TGTGTCAGCAGCCCCCGACAGGGACTCTACGAGCAGTACTTC. The chain joins TRBV7-9 to TRBJ2-7; a possible D gene is TRBD1 (7 bases). This CDR3 is 14 amino acids long. Germline V gene lookup returns CDR1 SEHNR and CDR2 FQNEAQ (reference sequence). Complete variable domain (other parts from reference TRBV7-9 and TRBJ2-7): DTGVSQNPRHKITKRGQNVTFRCDPISEHNRLYWYRQTLGQGPEFLTYFQNEAQLEKSRLLSDRFSAERPKGSFSTLEIQRTEQGDSAMYLCVSSPRQGLYEQYFGPGTRLTVT.

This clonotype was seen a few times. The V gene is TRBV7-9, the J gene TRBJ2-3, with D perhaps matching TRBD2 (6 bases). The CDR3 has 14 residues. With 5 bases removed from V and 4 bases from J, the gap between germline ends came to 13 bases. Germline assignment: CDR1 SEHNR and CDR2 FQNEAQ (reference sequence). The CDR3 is CASSGDLAPDTQYF. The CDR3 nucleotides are TGTGCCAGCAGCGGTGACCTAGCGCCAGATACGCAGTATTTT.

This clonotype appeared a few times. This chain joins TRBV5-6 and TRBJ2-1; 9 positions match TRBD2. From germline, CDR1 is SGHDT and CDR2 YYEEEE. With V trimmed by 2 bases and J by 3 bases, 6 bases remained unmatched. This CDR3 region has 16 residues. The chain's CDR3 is CASSFISGGNYNEQFF. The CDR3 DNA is TGTGCCAGCAGCTTTATTAGCGGGGGTAACTACAATGAGCAGTTCTTC.

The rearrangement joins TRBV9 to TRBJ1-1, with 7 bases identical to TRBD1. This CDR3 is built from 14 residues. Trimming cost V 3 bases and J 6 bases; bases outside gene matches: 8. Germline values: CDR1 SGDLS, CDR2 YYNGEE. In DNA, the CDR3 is TGTGCCAGCAGCGCCGGACACAGGGGTCCTGAAGCTTTCTTT. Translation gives CASSAGHRGPEAFF.

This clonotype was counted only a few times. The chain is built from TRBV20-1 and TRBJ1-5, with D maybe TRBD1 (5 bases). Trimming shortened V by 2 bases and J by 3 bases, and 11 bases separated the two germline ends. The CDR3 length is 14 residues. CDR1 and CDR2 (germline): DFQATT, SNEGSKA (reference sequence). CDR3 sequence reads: CSARKTGSNQPQHF. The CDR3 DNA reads TGCAGTGCTAGAAAAACAGGTTCCAATCAGCCCCAGCATTTT.

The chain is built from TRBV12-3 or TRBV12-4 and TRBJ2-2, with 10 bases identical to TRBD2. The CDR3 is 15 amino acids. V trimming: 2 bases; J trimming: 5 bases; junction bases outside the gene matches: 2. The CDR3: CASSLLAGDTGELFF. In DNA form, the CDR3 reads TGTGCCAGCAGTTTACTAGCGGGGGATACCGGGGAGCTGTTTTTT.

The CDR3 sequence is CATKVYPGTDTQYF. The CDR3 DNA is TGTGCCACCAAAGTATACCCAGGCACAGATACGCAGTATTTT. The rearrangement joins TRBV13 to TRBJ2-3; no clear D gene. The germline V gene encodes CDR1 PRHDT and CDR2 FYEKMQ (reference sequence). V lost 10 bases and J lost 1, with 15 bases in between. The CDR3 length is 14 residues.

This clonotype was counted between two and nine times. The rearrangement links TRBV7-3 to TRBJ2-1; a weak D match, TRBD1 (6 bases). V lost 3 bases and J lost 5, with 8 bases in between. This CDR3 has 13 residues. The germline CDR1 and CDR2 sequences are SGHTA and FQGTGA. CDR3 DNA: TGTGCCAGCAGCTTCCGACAGGACAATGAGCAGTTCTTC. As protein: CASSFRQDNEQFF.